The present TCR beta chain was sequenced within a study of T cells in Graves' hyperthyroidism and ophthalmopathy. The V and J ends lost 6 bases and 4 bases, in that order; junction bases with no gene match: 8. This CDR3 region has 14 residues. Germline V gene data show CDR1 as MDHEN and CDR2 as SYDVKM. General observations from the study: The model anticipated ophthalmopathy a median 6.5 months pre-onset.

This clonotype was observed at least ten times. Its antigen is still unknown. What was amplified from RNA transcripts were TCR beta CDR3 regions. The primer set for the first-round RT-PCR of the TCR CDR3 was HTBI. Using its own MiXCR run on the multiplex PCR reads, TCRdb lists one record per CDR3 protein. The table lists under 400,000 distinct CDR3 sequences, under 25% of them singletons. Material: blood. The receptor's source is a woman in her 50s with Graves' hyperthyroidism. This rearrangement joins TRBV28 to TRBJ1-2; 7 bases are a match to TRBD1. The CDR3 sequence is CASRPDRTFYGYTF. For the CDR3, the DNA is TGTGCCAGCAGGCCGGACAGGACGTTCTATGGCTACACCTTC.